The clone carrying this T cell receptor beta chain was observed a few times. Antigen unknown. The data belong to a study of T cell repertoires in cytomegalovirus infection. This CDR3 comprises 13 residues. Germline V gene lookup returns CDR1 LNHDA and CDR2 SQIVND (reference sequence). Deletions cut 5 bases from V and 2 bases from J, with 10 bases between. TCRdb recomputed calls from the reads with MiXCR, one row per CDR3 protein. The sample yields fewer than 150,000 distinct CDR3 sequences, more than 30% seen once. This sequence was found in a human donor in good health (CMV status not recorded). Some clones in this sample may be carry-over from other donors' samples. The chain uses TRBV19 and TRBJ2-7, with D tentatively TRBD2 (6 bases). The sequences come from CD8+ T cells from cultured PBMCs, collected from culture after CMV antigen stimulation. CDR3 region: CASSYSGAYEQYF. CDR3 in DNA: TGTGCCAGTAGTTATAGCGGAGCCTACGAGCAGTACTTC. Together with reference TRBV19 and TRBJ2-7, the CDR3 gives the full variable domain: DGGITQSPKYLFRKEGQNVTLSCEQNLNHDAMYWYRQDPGQGLRLIYYSQIVNDFQKGDIAEGYSVSREKKESFPLTVTSAQKNPTAFYLCASSYSGAYEQYFGPGTRLTVT.